Sequencing of this TCR beta chain was carried out in a study of blood T cell repertoires in COVID-19. Looking at the study overall: Donors in the United States, Italy and Spain gave samples during acute or convalescent COVID-19. T cells, B-cell-depleted T cells, or PBMCs provided the cDNA or gDNA that served as material.

Germline V lookup: CDR1 MGHRA, CDR2 YSYEKL. V gave up 1 base and J gave up 2 bases; unmatched junction bases: 7. This CDR3 spans 17 amino acids. Recruited during active infection, patients (from Seattle) were subsequently followed longitudinally. In the original workflow: Reference gene primer amplification in the assay estimated nucleated cell counts. Assay used: immunoSEQ multiplex PCR; TCRdb lists only in-frame clones, some missing. V and J calls and clone size are given by that table; D and trimming were obtained from the DNA. Counted here are 150,000 to 200,000 clones, around four fifths occurring once; the ten biggest clones make up 6.5% to 8.5%.

This chain uses TRBV4-1 with TRBJ1-2, with TRBD1 matching 10 bases. The TCR comes from a woman aged 70 to 79 with COVID-19, enrolled during active disease. Sequencing was done on a sample of peripheral blood. CDR3 nucleotides: TGCGCCAGCAGCCAAGGTGGGACAGGGGAAACCAACTATGGCTACACCTTC. Amino acids: CASSQGGTGETNYGYTF.